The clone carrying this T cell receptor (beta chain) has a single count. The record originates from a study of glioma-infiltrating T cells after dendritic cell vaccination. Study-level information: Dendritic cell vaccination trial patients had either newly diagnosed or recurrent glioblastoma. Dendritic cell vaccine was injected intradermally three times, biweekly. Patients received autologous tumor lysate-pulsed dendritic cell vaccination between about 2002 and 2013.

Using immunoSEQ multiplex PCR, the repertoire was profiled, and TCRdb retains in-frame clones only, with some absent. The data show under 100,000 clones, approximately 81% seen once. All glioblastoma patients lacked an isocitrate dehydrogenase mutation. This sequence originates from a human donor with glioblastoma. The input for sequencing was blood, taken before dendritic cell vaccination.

The chain's CDR3 is CASSHPFSGRSTDTQYF. In nucleotides, the CDR3 is TGTGCCAGCAGTCACCCGTTTAGCGGGAGAAGCACAGATACGCAGTATTTT. The genes are TRBV2 and TRBJ2-3, with TRBD2 matching 9 bases. Trimming removed 5 bases from V and 0 bases from J; junction bases left unmatched: 9. The CDR3 runs 17 residues. Germline V CDR1 and CDR2: SNHLY, FYNNEI.